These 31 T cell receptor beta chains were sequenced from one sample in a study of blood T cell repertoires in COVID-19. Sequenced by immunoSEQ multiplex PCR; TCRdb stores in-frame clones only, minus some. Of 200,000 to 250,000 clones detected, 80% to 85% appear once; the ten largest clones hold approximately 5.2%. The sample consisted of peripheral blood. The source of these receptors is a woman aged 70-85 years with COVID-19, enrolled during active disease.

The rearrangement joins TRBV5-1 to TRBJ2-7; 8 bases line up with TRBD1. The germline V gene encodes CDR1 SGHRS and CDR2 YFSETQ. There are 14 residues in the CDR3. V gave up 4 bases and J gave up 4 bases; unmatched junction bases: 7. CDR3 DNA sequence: TGCGCCAGCAGCCCACGCCAGGGGGCGTACGAGCAGTACTTC. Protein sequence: CASSPRQGAYEQYF.

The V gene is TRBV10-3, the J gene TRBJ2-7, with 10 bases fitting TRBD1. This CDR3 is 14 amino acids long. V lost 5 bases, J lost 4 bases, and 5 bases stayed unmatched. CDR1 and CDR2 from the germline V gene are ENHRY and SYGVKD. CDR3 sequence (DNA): TGTGCCATCAGTACCGGGACAGGGGAGTACGAGCAGTACTTC. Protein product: CAISTGTGEYEQYF.

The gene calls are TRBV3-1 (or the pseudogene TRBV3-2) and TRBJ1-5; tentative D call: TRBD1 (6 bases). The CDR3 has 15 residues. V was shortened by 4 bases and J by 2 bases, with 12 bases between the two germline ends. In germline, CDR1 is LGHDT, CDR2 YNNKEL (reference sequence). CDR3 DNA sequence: TGTGCCAGCAGCCCGGGGGGGCCGGGCAATCAGCCCCAGCATTTT. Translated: CASSPGGPGNQPQHF.

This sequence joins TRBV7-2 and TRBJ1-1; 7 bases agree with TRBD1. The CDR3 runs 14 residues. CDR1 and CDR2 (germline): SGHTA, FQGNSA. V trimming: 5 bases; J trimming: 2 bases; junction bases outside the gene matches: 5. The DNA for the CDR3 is TGTGCCAGCAGCGGACAGGTGACAAACACTGAAGCTTTCTTT. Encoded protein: CASSGQVTNTEAFF.

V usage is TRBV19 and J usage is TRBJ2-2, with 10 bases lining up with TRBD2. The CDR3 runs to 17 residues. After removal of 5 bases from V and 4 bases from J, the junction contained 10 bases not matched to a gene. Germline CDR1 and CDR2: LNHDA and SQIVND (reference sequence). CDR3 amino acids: CASSFFASGGLTGELFF. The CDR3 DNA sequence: TGTGCCAGTAGTTTTTTTGCTAGCGGGGGCCTCACCGGGGAGCTGTTTTTT.

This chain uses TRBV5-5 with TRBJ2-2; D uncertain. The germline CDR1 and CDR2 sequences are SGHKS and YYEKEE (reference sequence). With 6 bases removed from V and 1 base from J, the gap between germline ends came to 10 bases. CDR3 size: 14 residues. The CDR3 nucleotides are TGTGCCAGCACCTTTGCGTTGAACACCGGGGAGCTGTTTTTT. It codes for CASTFALNTGELFF.

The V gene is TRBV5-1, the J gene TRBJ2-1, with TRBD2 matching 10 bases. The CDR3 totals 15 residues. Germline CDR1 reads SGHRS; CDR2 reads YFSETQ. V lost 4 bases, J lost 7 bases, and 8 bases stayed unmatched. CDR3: CASSNTPSGRNEQFF. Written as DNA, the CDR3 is TGCGCCAGCAGCAACACCCCTAGCGGGAGAAATGAGCAGTTCTTC.

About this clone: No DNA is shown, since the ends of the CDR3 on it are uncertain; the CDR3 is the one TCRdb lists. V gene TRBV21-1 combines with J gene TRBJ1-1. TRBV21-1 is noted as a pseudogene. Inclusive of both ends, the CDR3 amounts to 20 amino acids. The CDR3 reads CASSKSQFSGSVYPCPEAFF.

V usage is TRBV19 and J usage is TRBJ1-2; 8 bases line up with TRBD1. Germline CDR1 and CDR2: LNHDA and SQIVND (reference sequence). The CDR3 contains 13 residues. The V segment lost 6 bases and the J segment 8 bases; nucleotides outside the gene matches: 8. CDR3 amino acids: CASRDGQGGGYTF. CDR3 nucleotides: TGTGCCAGTAGAGACGGACAGGGTGGCGGCTACACCTTC.

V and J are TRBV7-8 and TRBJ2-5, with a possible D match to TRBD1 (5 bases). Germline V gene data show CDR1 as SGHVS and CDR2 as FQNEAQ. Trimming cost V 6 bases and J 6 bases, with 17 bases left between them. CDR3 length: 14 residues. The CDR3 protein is CASRMGRVRQTQYF. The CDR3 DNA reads TGTGCCAGCAGGATGGGCAGGGTACGACAGACCCAGTACTTC.

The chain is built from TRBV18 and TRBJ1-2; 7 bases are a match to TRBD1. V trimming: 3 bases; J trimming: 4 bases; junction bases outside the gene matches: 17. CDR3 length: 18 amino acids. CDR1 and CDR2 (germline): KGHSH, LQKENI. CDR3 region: CASSPSAPIRTGPYGYTF. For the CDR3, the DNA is TGTGCCAGCTCACCTTCCGCACCCATAAGGACAGGACCCTATGGCTACACCTTC.

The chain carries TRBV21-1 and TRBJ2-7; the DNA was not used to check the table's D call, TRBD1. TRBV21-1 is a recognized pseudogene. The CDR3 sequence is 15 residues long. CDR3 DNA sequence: TGTGCCAGCAGCAACTTACAGGGATCCCCTGACGAGCAGTACTTC. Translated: CASSNLQGSPDEQYF.

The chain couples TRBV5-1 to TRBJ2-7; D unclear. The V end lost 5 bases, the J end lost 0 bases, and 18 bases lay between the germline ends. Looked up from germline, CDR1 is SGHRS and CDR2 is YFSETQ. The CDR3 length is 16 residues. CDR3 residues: CASSRFTRPFSYEQYF. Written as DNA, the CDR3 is TGCGCCAGCAGTCGATTTACTCGCCCTTTCTCCTACGAGCAGTACTTC.

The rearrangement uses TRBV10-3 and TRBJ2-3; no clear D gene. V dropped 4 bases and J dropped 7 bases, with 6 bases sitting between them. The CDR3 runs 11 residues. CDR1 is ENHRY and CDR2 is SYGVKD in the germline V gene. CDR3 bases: TGTGCCATCAGTGTGCAGTATACGCAGTATTTT. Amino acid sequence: CAISVQYTQYF.

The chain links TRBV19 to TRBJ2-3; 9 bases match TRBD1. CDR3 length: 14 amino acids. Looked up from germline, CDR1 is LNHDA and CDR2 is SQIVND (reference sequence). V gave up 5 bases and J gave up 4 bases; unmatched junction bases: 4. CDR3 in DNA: TGTGCCAGTAGTGTTCGACAGGGGGCAGATACGCAGTATTTT. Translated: CASSVRQGADTQYF.

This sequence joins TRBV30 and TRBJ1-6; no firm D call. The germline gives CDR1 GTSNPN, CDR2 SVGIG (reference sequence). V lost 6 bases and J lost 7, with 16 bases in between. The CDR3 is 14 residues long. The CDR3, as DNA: TGTGCCTGCAACATAGCGGGGAAGAATTCACCCCTCCACTTT. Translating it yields CACNIAGKNSPLHF.

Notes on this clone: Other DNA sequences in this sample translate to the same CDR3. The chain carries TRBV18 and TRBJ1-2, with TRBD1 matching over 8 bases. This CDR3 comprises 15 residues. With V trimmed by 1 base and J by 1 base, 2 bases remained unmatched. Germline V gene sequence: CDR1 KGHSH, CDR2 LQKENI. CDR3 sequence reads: CASSPLGQGNYGYTF. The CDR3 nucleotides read TGTGCCAGCTCACCACTTGGACAGGGTAACTATGGCTACACCTTC.

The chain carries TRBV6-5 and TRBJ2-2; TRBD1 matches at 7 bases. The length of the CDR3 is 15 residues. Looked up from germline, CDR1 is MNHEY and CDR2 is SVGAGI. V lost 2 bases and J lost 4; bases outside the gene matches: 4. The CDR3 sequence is CASSYRGLGTGELFF. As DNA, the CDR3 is TGTGCCAGCAGTTACAGGGGGCTAGGCACCGGGGAGCTGTTTTTT.

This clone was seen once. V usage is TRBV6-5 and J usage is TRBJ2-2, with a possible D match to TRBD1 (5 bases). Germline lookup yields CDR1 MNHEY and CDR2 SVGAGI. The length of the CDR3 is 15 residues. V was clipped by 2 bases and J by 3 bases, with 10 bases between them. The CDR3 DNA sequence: TGTGCCAGCAGTTACAGGGGCGTACACACCGGGGAGCTGTTTTTT. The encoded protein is CASSYRGVHTGELFF.

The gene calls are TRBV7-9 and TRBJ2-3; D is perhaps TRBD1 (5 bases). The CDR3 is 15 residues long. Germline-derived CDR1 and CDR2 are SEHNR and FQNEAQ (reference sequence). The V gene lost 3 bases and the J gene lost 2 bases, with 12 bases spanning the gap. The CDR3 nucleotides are TGTGCCAGCAGCTTTTCAGGGTTCCTCACAGATACGCAGTATTTT. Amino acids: CASSFSGFLTDTQYF.

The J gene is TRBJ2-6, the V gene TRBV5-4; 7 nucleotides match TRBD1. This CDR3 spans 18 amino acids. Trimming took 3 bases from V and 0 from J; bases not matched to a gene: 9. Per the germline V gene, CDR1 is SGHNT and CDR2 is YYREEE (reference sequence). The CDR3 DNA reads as TGTGCCAGCAGCTGGCGACAGGGAACCGGCTCTGGGGCCAACGTCCTGACTTTC. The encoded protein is CASSWRQGTGSGANVLTF.

DNA of the CDR3: TGCAGCGTTGCCGGATGGACTAGCGGGAGCTTATACCGCAATGAGCAGTTCTTC. It translates to CSVAGWTSGSLYRNEQFF. The rearrangement links TRBV29-1 to TRBJ2-1, with TRBD2 matching 13 bases. Per germline, CDR1 SQVTM and CDR2 ANQGSEA. The CDR3 covers 18 residues. Trimming removed 4 bases from V and 6 bases from J; junction bases left unmatched: 15.

CDR3 region: CASSYILSPLHF. As DNA, the CDR3 is TGTGCCAGCAGTTACATCCTTTCACCCCTCCACTTT. The rearrangement joins TRBV6-2 or TRBV6-3 to TRBJ1-6, with no clear D. This CDR3 has 12 residues. Germline V lookup: CDR1 MNHEY, CDR2 SVGEGT. V lost 2 bases and J 9 bases, leaving 5 bases between the germline ends.

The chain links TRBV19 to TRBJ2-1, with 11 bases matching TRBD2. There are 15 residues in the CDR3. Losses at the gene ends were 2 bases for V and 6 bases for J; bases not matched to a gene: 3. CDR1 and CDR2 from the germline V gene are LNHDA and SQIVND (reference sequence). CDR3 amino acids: CASSILAGGFNEQFF. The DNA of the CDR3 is TGTGCCAGTAGTATACTAGCGGGGGGCTTCAATGAGCAGTTCTTC.

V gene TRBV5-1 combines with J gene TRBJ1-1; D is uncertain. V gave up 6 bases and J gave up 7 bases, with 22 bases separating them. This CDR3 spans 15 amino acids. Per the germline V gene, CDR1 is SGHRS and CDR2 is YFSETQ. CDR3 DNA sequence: TGCGCCAGCACCCAACTACCGGGAGGGAGAATTGAAGCTTTCTTT. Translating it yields CASTQLPGGRIEAFF.

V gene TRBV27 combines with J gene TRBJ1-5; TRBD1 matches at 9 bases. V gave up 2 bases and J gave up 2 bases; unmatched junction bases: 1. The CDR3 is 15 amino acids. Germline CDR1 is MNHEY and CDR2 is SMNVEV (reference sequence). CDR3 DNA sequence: TGTGCCAGCAGTTTAGGGACAGGGCGCAATCAGCCCCAGCATTTT. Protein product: CASSLGTGRNQPQHF.

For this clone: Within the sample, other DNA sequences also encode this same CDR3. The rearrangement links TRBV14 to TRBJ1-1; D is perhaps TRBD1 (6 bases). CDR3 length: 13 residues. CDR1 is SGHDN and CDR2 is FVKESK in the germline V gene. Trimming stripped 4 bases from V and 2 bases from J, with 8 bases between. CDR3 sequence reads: CASSRQENTEAFF. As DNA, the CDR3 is TGTGCCAGCAGCCGACAGGAAAACACTGAAGCTTTCTTT.

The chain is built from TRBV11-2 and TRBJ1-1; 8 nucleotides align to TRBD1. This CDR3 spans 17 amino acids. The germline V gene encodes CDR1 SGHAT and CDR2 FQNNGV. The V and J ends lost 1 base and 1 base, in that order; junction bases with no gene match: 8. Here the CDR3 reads CASSLGDRRQGNTEAFF. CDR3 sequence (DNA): TGTGCCAGCAGCTTAGGGGACAGGCGTCAGGGGAACACTGAAGCTTTCTTT.

CDR3 amino acids: CASSRTGGSPEAFF. For the CDR3, the DNA is TGCGCCAGCAGCCGGACAGGGGGATCCCCTGAAGCTTTCTTT. The V and J genes are TRBV5-1 and TRBJ1-1, with TRBD1 matching 10 bases. From germline, CDR1 is SGHRS and CDR2 YFSETQ. The CDR3 extends over 14 amino acids. V lost 4 bases to trimming and J lost 6 bases; unmatched junction nucleotides: 6.

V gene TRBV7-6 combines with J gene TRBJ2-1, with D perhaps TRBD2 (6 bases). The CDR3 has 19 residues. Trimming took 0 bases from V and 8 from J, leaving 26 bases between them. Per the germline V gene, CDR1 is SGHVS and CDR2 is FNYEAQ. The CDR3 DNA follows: TGTGCCAGCAGCTTAGCGCTAGGAACGGGAGAGCCCCTTACGGATGAGCAGTTCTTC. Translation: CASSLALGTGEPLTDEQFF.

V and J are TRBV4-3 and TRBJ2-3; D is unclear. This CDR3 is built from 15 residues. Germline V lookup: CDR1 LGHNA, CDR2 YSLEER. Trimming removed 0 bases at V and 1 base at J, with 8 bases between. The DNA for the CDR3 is TGCGCCAGCAGCCAAGATCTGTCGGGCACAGATACGCAGTATTTT. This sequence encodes CASSQDLSGTDTQYF.